This T cell receptor (beta chain) appears in the sequencing data of a study of shared clonotypes between healthy human individuals. Study-wide findings and caveats: Even with large depth, rarefaction showed that sorted-subset sequencing was incomplete. Generally, naive subsets (rather than memory subsets) showed larger estimated richness.

Healthy HIV-negative adults without recent acute infections or vaccinations served as donors. As concerns this clone: Its cognate antigen is unknown.

CDR3 size: 13 residues. Germline CDR1 is SEHNR and CDR2 is FQNEAQ (reference sequence). V was pared by 2 bases and J by 6 bases, with 11 bases between. Assay runs were performed at deep level. Assay used: immunoSEQ multiplex PCR; TCRdb lists only in-frame clones, some missing. This sample has a few hundred thousand clones, with less than 85% found just once. The source is a man aged 25-45 years in good health. The sequencing sample was made of memory CD4+ T cells sorted from blood. The subset denotes: CD45RA-negative fraction. The chain employs TRBV7-9 and TRBJ2-7; D might be TRBD1 or TRBD2, each matching 5 bases. The CDR3 nucleotides read TGTGCCAGCAGCTTAATGGCAGGGAGCGAGCAGTACTTC. Translated, it gives CASSLMAGSEQYF.